The 27 T cell receptor beta chains listed next were all sequenced from one sample in a study of T-cell reconstitution after alpha-beta-depleted transplantation in children. Researchers prepared the TCRbeta library using unique molecular identifiers, the study reports. MiXCR, run by TCRdb on the PCR reads, gives a single entry per CDR3 protein. The sample comprises hundreds of thousands of distinct CDR3 sequences, approximately 17% of which are singletons, and approximately 1% rests with the top ten. The sample here was PBMCs from the stem cell graft donor, taken from the stem cell graft. All receptors come from a human donor who donated a stem cell graft to a child with acute myeloid leukemia.

This clonotype was counted between two and nine times. V usage is TRBV7-9 and J usage is TRBJ2-2; no reliable D call. Germline V gene lookup returns CDR1 SEHNR and CDR2 FQNEAQ (reference sequence). V was pared by 7 bases and J by 0 bases, with 9 bases between. There are 14 residues in the CDR3. Here the CDR3 reads CASTLTSNTGELFF. The CDR3 bases are TGTGCCAGCACCTTGACTTCGAACACCGGGGAGCTGTTTTTT. Full variable domain (outside the CDR3, taken from reference TRBV7-9 and TRBJ2-2): DTGVSQNPRHKITKRGQNVTFRCDPISEHNRLYWYRQTLGQGPEFLTYFQNEAQLEKSRLLSDRFSAERPKGSFSTLEIQRTEQGDSAMYLCASTLTSNTGELFFGEGSRLTVL.

In its sample, this clonotype was seen many times. The chain carries TRBV12-3 or TRBV12-4 and TRBJ1-1; no definite D call. This CDR3 spans 11 amino acids. Trimming stripped 0 bases from V and 6 bases from J, with 2 bases between. CDR3 amino acids: CASSLAAEAFF. CDR3 bases: TGTGCCAGCAGTTTAGCCGCTGAAGCTTTCTTT.

The J gene is TRBJ2-2, the V gene TRBV5-5; D not resolved. The CDR3 runs to 17 residues. V lost 0 bases, J lost 0 bases, and 12 bases lay in between. The germline gives CDR1 SGHKS, CDR2 YYEKEE (reference sequence). The CDR3 region is CASSLVAAPSNTGELFF. The CDR3 DNA reads as TGTGCCAGCAGCTTGGTTGCTGCCCCCTCGAACACCGGGGAGCTGTTTTTT. The whole variable domain, filled in from reference TRBV5-5 and TRBJ2-2, reads DAGVTQSPTHLIKTRGQQVTLRCSPISGHKSVSWYQQVLGQGPQFIFQYYEKEERGRGNFPDRFSARQFPNYSSELNVNALLLGDSALYLCASSLVAAPSNTGELFFGEGSRLTVL.

The sample holds many counts of this clonotype. The V and J genes are TRBV20-1 and TRBJ2-3, with 11 bases that match TRBD2. V dropped 5 bases and J dropped 2; count of bases not matched to a gene: 6. Germline CDR1 reads DFQATT; CDR2 reads SNEGSKA (reference sequence). The CDR3 has 15 residues. The CDR3 protein is CSAPIAGGNTDTQYF. The CDR3 region has the DNA TGCAGTGCTCCTATAGCGGGGGGGAACACAGATACGCAGTATTTT.

The chain has TRBV7-9 and TRBJ1-1; no definite D call. V was trimmed by 1 base and J by 8 bases, leaving 8 bases between them. Looked up from germline, CDR1 is SEHNR and CDR2 is FQNEAQ (reference sequence). The CDR3 runs 12 residues. CDR3 region: CASSLGPSEAFF. CDR3 DNA: TGTGCCAGCAGCTTAGGTCCCTCCGAAGCTTTCTTT. The full variable domain, its missing parts supplied by reference TRBV7-9 and TRBJ1-1, is DTGVSQNPRHKITKRGQNVTFRCDPISEHNRLYWYRQTLGQGPEFLTYFQNEAQLEKSRLLSDRFSAERPKGSFSTLEIQRTEQGDSAMYLCASSLGPSEAFFGQGTRLTVV.

This clonotype has a count of ten or more. CDR3 amino acids: CASSFEGALKSGGYTF. The CDR3 coding sequence is TGTGCCAGCAGTTTCGAGGGGGCGCTGAAATCGGGAGGCTACACCTTC. The chain joins TRBV12-3 or TRBV12-4 to TRBJ1-2, with TRBD1 identical over 7 bases. The V gene end was trimmed by 3 bases and the J gene end by 8 bases; junction bases not matched to a gene: 15. There are 16 residues in the CDR3.

This clonotype has just a few counts. This sequence joins TRBV7-2 and TRBJ2-1; 9 bases align to TRBD2. The CDR3 totals 16 residues. With V trimmed by 1 base and J by 5 bases, 6 bases remained unmatched. Germline assignment: CDR1 SGHTA and CDR2 FQGNSA. The CDR3 nucleotides read TGTGCCAGCAGCTTAGGGCCAGCGGGGGGTGACAATGAGCAGTTCTTC. Translated, it gives CASSLGPAGGDNEQFF. Using reference TRBV7-2 and TRBJ2-1 for the parts outside the CDR3, the full variable domain is GAGVSQSPSNKVTEKGKDVELRCDPISGHTALYWYRQSLGQGLEFLIYFQGNSAPDKSGLPSDRFSAERTGGSVSTLTIQRTQQEDSAVYLCASSLGPAGGDNEQFFGPGTRLTVL.

Remarks on this clonotype: A much larger clone differs from this one at a single base, so this may be a read error. V usage is TRBV5-1 and J usage is TRBJ2-7; no firm D call. Per the germline V gene, CDR1 is SGHRS and CDR2 is YFSETQ. The germline V and J ends were trimmed by 3 bases and 5 bases, with 18 bases remaining between them. This CDR3 spans 15 amino acids. The DNA for the CDR3 is TGCGCCAGCAGCTGGGCCGGGCCTATAGTTGACGAGCAGTACGTC. It encodes CASSWAGPIVDEQYV.

In this sample, this clonotype turned up a few times. The chain couples TRBV18 to TRBJ1-2; D is unresolved. The CDR3 contains 16 residues. Germline V CDR1 and CDR2: KGHSH, LQKENI. V was clipped by 8 bases and J by 0 bases, with 19 bases between them. CDR3 sequence reads: CASETGTGKSNYGYTF. CDR3 sequence (DNA): TGTGCCAGCGAGACCGGCACCGGAAAATCTAACTATGGCTACACCTTC.

This clonotype was seen at least ten times. The chain carries TRBV7-2 and TRBJ2-3, with D possibly matching TRBD1 (5 bases). The germline V and J ends were trimmed by 5 bases and 3 bases, with 21 bases remaining between them. Per the germline V gene, CDR1 is SGHTA and CDR2 is FQGNSA. CDR3 size: 17 residues. The CDR3 region has the DNA TGTGCCAGCAGCCCCGGCAGGGCCAGGCTTATGACAGATACGCAGTATTTT. Protein product: CASSPGRARLMTDTQYF.

The sample holds a few counts of this clonotype. The V gene is TRBV9, the J gene TRBJ2-7; a weak D match, TRBD1 (5 bases). Deletions cut 0 bases from V and 2 bases from J, with 6 bases between. The germline CDR1 and CDR2 sequences are SGDLS and YYNGEE. The CDR3 sequence is 13 residues long. Here the CDR3 DNA reads TGTGCCAGCAGCGTAGAGGACACCTACGAGCAGTACTTC. Protein product: CASSVEDTYEQYF. The full variable domain, with the rest looked up from reference TRBV9 and TRBJ2-7, is DSGVTQTPKHLITATGQRVTLRCSPRSGDLSVYWYQQSLDQGLQFLIQYYNGEERAKGNILERFSAQQFPDLHSELNLSSLELGDSALYFCASSVEDTYEQYFGPGTRLTVT.

This chain joins TRBV7-3 and TRBJ2-2; 9 nucleotides match TRBD1. Germline lookup yields CDR1 SGHTA and CDR2 FQGTGA. The CDR3 has 16 residues. V trimming: 2 bases; J trimming: 7 bases; junction bases outside the gene matches: 8. CDR3 DNA: TGTGCCAGCAGCTTAGGACAGGGGCCGAATAGCGGGGAGCTGTTTTTT. Translated: CASSLGQGPNSGELFF.

This clonotype was found a few times. This chain uses TRBV5-4 with TRBJ2-1, with D possibly being TRBD2 (5 bases). V was trimmed by 4 bases and J by 7 bases, leaving 21 bases between them. Looked up from germline, CDR1 is SGHNT and CDR2 is YYREEE (reference sequence). This CDR3 comprises 16 residues. The CDR3 DNA reads TGTGCCAGCAGCACGGCTTCAAACTCCTGGAGGAATGAGCAGTTCTTC. It is translated as CASSTASNSWRNEQFF.

This clonotype was seen a handful of times. The rearrangement joins TRBV5-1 to TRBJ2-2; the D is unclear. The CDR3 extends over 14 amino acids. CDR1 SGHRS and CDR2 YFSETQ come from the germline V gene. The V end was cut by 1 base, the J end by 0 bases, with 4 bases between. CDR3 nucleotides: TGCGCCAGCAGCTTGAGTACGAACACCGGGGAGCTGTTTTTT. Protein: CASSLSTNTGELFF. Complete variable domain (other parts from reference TRBV5-1 and TRBJ2-2): KAGVTQTPRYLIKTRGQQVTLSCSPISGHRSVSWYQQTPGQGLQFLFEYFSETQRNKGNFPGRFSGRQFSNSRSEMNVSTLELGDSALYLCASSLSTNTGELFFGEGSRLTVL.

This chain uses TRBV4-3 with TRBJ1-1; D unclear. Trimming took 4 bases from V and 4 from J, leaving 19 bases between them. The CDR3 is 16 amino acids. Per the germline V gene, CDR1 is LGHNA and CDR2 is YSLEER. For the CDR3, the DNA is TGCGCCAGCAGCCGTAAGCCTGGAGGGATTGGCACTGAAGCTTTCTTT. Its protein product is CASSRKPGGIGTEAFF.

The chain combines TRBV13 with TRBJ2-2; TRBD1 or TRBD2 may be the D gene (6 bases each). Germline V CDR1 and CDR2: PRHDT, FYEKMQ (reference sequence). The germline V and J ends were trimmed by 0 bases and 2 bases, with 10 bases remaining between them. There are 16 residues in the CDR3. CDR3 nucleotides: TGTGCCAGCAGCTTAGGTGGGGGGCTCAACACCGGGGAGCTGTTTTTT. Translated: CASSLGGGLNTGELFF.

Remarks on this clonotype: Given a much more abundant clone one base away, this may be a read error. This sequence joins TRBV20-1 and TRBJ1-5; D gene ambiguous. CDR3 length: 14 residues. The germline V gene has CDR1 DFQATT and CDR2 SNEGSKA (reference sequence). V gave up 3 bases and J gave up 7 bases, with 16 bases separating them. CDR3 sequence (DNA): TGCAGTGCTAGGTTTCCCTCGCACAGCCAGCCCCAGCATTTT. Encoded protein: CSARFPSHSQPQHF.

This clonotype was seen more than once but under ten times. The V and J genes are TRBV4-1 and TRBJ2-5; D gene ambiguous. This CDR3 is built from 15 residues. Trimming stripped 0 bases from V and 5 bases from J, with 13 bases between. CDR1 and CDR2 (germline): MGHRA, YSYEKL. In nucleotides, the CDR3 is TGCGCCAGCAGCCAAGACGTAGGACGGTGGGAGACCCAGTACTTC. It is translated as CASSQDVGRWETQYF.

About this clonotype: A read error is possible here, since a much larger clone lies one base away. The genes are TRBV10-3 and TRBJ2-1; D is undetermined. The germline V gene encodes CDR1 ENHRY and CDR2 SYGVKD. V lost 3 bases, J lost 6 bases, and 3 bases lay in between. There are 11 residues in the CDR3. The CDR3 DNA is TGTGCCATCAGTGACGCCAATGAGCAGTTCTTC. Protein product: CAISDANEQFF.

This clonotype came up a few times. The gene calls are TRBV12-3 or TRBV12-4 and TRBJ2-3, with D possibly matching TRBD2 (5 bases). The CDR3 is made up of 15 amino acids. The ends were cut back, 9 bases at V and 4 bases at J, with 20 bases in the middle. The DNA of the CDR3 is TGTGCCAGTTTAGAGCGGTCCTGGAGCCCAGATACGCAGTATTTT. Amino acids: CASLERSWSPDTQYF.

This clonotype was seen many times. The V and J genes are TRBV20-1 and TRBJ2-2; either TRBD1 or TRBD2 may supply D (6 bases each). The CDR3 consists of 14 residues. Trimming cost V 6 bases and J 2 bases, with 13 bases left between them. The germline V gene encodes CDR1 DFQATT and CDR2 SNEGSKA (reference sequence). CDR3 coding DNA: TGCAGTGCCCGCCCCGGGGGCAACACCGGGGAGCTGTTTTTT. Translating gives CSARPGGNTGELFF.

This clonotype has ten or more counts. The genes are TRBV12-3 or TRBV12-4 and TRBJ2-7; tentatively, D is TRBD1 (6 bases). The CDR3 has 14 amino acids. V lost 2 bases to trimming and J lost 2 bases, with 10 bases between them. The CDR3 nucleotides read TGTGCCAGCAGTTTACAGCAGGGGCCCTACGAGCAGTACTTC. Protein sequence: CASSLQQGPYEQYF.

This clonotype was recorded many times. The chain couples TRBV20-1 to TRBJ1-6, with a weak D call TRBD1 (5 bases). Germline CDR1 and CDR2: DFQATT and SNEGSKA (reference sequence). The germline V and J ends were trimmed by 5 bases and 9 bases, with 14 bases remaining between them. This CDR3 has 13 residues. The CDR3 region has the DNA TGCAGTGCTTCCTCCGGGGCAGGTTCACCCCTCCACTTT. This codes for CSASSGAGSPLHF.

The table lists this clonotype with many counts. V is TRBV12-3 or TRBV12-4 and J is TRBJ1-2; no clear D. This CDR3 region has 17 residues. With 1 base removed from V and 0 bases from J, the gap between germline ends came to 15 bases. The CDR3, as DNA: TGTGCCAGCAGTTTAGTACTACTAACGGGGTCTAACTATGGCTACACCTTC. It is translated as CASSLVLLTGSNYGYTF.

The table lists this clonotype with many counts. This rearrangement joins TRBV20-1 to TRBJ1-2; D remains ambiguous. CDR1 is DFQATT, CDR2 SNEGSKA, per germline (reference sequence). V was cut by 6 bases and J by 2 bases, with 4 bases left in between. The CDR3 extends over 10 amino acids. Here the CDR3 reads CSAQNYGYTF. The DNA for the CDR3 is TGCAGTGCCCAGAACTATGGCTACACCTTC.

This clonotype was found a few times. A much bigger clone sits one base away, suggesting this may be a read error. The gene calls are TRBV5-5 and TRBJ1-1; D gene ambiguous. V dropped 3 bases and J dropped 7 bases, with 10 bases sitting between them. This CDR3 contains 12 residues. In germline, CDR1 is SGHKS, CDR2 YYEKEE (reference sequence). The chain's CDR3 is CASSSMGYEAFF. Here the CDR3 DNA reads TGTGCCAGCAGCTCGATGGGGTATGAAGCTTTCTTT.

This clonotype was counted a few times. The chain carries TRBV9 and TRBJ2-1, with TRBD2 matching 13 bases. Trimming at V came to 4 bases and at J to 0 bases, leaving 4 bases not matched to a gene. This CDR3 is built from 17 residues. CDR1 and CDR2 (germline): SGDLS, YYNGEE. The CDR3 region is CASSLGLAGDSYNEQFF. The CDR3 region has the DNA TGTGCCAGCAGCCTCGGACTAGCGGGGGACTCCTACAATGAGCAGTTCTTC.